The clone carrying this T cell receptor (beta chain) has a single count. Clinical history as reported by participants underpinned cohort assignment. This sample was included in a study of blood T cell repertoires in COVID-19. Study as a whole: Sites in the United States, Italy and Spain provided acute and convalescent COVID-19 samples. PBMCs, B-cell-depleted T cells, or T cells provided the cDNA or gDNA that made up the material.

CDR3 length: 15 amino acids. In germline, CDR1 is SNHLY, CDR2 FYNNEI. V dropped 7 bases and J dropped 0 bases, with 13 bases sitting between them. As handled by the study authors: Using reference gene primer amplification, nucleated cell counts were estimated. Produced via immunoSEQ multiplex PCR; TCRdb's table is partial and in-frame only. D and trimming were read from the DNA, whereas the V and J calls and clone size are those reported in that table. Of under 450,000 clones listed, roughly 87% were seen once; the top ten hold under 3%. This clonotype was sampled from a woman between 25 and 40 years old who had recovered from COVID-19. The chain links TRBV2 to TRBJ2-1, with D maybe TRBD2 (5 bases). Specimen: PBMCs or T cells enriched from blood (not recorded which). This chain's CDR3 is CASKRAESSYNEQFF. CDR3 DNA sequence: TGTGCCAGCAAGCGAGCGGAGAGCTCCTACAATGAGCAGTTCTTC.